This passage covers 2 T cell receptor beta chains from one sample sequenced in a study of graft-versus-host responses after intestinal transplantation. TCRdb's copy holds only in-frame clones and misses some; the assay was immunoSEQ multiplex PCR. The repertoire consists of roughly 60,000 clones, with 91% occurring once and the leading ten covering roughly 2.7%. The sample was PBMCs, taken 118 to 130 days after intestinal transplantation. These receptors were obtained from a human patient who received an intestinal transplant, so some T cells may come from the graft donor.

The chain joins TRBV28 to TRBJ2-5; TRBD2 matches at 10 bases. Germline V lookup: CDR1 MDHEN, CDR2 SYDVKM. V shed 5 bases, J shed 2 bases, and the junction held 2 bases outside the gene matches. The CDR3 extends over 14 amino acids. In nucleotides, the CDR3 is TGTGCCAGCAGTCAACTAGCGGGACAAGAGACCCAGTACTTC. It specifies CASSQLAGQETQYF.

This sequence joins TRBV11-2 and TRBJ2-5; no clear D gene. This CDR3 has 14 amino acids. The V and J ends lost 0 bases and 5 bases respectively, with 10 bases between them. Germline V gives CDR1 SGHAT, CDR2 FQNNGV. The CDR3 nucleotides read TGTGCCAGCAGCTTAGATGGTCGCAGCGAGACCCAGTACTTC. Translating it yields CASSLDGRSETQYF.